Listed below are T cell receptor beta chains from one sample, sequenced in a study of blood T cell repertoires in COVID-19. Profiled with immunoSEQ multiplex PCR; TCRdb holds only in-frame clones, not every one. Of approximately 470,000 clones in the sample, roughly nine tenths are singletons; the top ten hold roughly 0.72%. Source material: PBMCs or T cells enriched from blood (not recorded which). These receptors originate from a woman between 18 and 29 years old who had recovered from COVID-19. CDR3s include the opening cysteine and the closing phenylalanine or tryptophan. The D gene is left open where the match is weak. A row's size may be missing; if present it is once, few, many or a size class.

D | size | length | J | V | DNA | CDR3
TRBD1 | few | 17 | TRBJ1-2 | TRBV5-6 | TGTGCCAGCAGCTTCCCCCCACCGACAGGGCTCCGATATGGCTACACCTTC | CASSFPPPTGLRYGYTF
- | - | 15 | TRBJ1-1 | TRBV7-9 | TGTGCCAGCAGCTTCTCAGGGGTCTTGAACACTGAAGCTTTCTTT | CASSFSGVLNTEAFF
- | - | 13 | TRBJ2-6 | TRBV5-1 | TGCGCCAGCCTCGTACTGGGGGCCAACGTCCTGACTTTC | CASLVLGANVLTF
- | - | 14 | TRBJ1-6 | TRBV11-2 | TGTGCCAGCAGCGATGTGGCAGGAGGGTCACCCCTCCACTTT | CASSDVAGGSPLHF
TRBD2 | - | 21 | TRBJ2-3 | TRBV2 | TGTGCCAGCAGTGAGTCGGGTCTAGCGGGGGGACCTTCTTCTAGCACAGATACGCAGTATTTT | CASSESGLAGGPSSSTDTQYF
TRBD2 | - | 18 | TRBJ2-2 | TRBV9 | TGTGCCAGCAGCCCGGGACTAGCGGGGGGGCCGAGGACCGGGGAGCTGTTTTTT | CASSPGLAGGPRTGELFF
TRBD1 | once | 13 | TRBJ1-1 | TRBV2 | TGTGCCAGCGTAGGGACAGCGAACACTGAAGCTTTCTTT | CASVGTANTEAFF
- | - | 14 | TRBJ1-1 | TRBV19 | TGTGCCATTTTCACCACGACAGGTAGGACTGAAGCTTTCTTT | CAIFTTTGRTEAFF
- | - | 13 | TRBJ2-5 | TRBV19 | TGTGCCAGTTCCGGGGGGCTGGTAGAGACCCAGTACTTC | CASSGGLVETQYF
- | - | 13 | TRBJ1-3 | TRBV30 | TGTGCCTGGAGTCGCGGGATGGGTAACACCATATATTTT | CAWSRGMGNTIYF
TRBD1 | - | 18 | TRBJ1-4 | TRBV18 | TGTGCCAGCTCACCAACTTCGGACAGGGCTCTAACTAATGAAAAACTGTTTTTT | CASSPTSDRALTNEKLFF
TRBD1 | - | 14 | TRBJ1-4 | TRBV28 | TGTGCCAGCAGCCTGGACAGGGTACGTGAAAAACTGTTTTTT | CASSLDRVREKLFF
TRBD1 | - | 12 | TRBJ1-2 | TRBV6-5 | TGTGCCAGCAGCCAGGGGGCCTATGGCTACACCTTC | CASSQGAYGYTF
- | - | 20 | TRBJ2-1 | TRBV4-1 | TGCGCCAGCAGCCTTCTTACCGGGATCCTCCGTGTTAGCTTTTACAATGAGCAGTTCTTC | CASSLLTGILRVSFYNEQFF
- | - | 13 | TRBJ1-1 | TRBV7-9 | TGTGCCAGCAGCTCTAGCCTGTCATCCACAGCTTTCTTT | CASSSSLSSTAFF
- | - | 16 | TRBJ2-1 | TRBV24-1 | TGTGCCACCAGTGCGGCAGGGGACGGAAACTACAATGAGCAGTTCTTC | CATSAAGDGNYNEQFF
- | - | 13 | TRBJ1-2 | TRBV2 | TGTGCCAGCAGTGAAAGTAGTAACTATGGCTACACCTTC | CASSESSNYGYTF
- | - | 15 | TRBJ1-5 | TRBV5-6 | TGTGCCAGCAGCTTACGTCCGGCGGACAATCAGCCCCAGCATTTT | CASSLRPADNQPQHF
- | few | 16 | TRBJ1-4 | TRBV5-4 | TGTGCCAGCAGCTTGGCAGGGGCGAGGCGTAATGAAAAACTGTTTTTT | CASSLAGARRNEKLFF
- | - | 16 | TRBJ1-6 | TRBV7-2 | TGTGCCAGCAGCAGTGACCCAGGGGCATGGAATTCACCCCTCCACTTT | CASSSDPGAWNSPLHF
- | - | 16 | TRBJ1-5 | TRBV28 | TGTGCCAGCAGTTCACCCCAGAAGTATAGCAATCAGCCCCAGCATTTT | CASSSPQKYSNQPQHF
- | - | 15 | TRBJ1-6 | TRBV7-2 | TGTGCCAGCAGCCCCTCAGGGGAATATGGTTCACCCCTCCACTTT | CASSPSGEYGSPLHF
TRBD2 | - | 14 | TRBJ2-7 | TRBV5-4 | TGTGCCAGCAGTCCCGGGACTACCTCGTACGAGCAGTACTTC | CASSPGTTSYEQYF
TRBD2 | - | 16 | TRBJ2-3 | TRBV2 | TGTGCCAGCAAAGGGGCTAGCGGGGGCCACACAGATACGCAGTATTTT | CASKGASGGHTDTQYF
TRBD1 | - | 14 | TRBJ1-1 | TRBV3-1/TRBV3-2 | TGTGCCAGCAGCCCGCAGGGACAGGCCACTGAAGCTTTCTTT | CASSPQGQATEAFF
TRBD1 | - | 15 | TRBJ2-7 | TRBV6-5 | TGTGCCAGCAGTTACTCGGACAGGGGTGCCTACGAGCAGTACTTC | CASSYSDRGAYEQYF
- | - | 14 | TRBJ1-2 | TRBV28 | TGTGCCAGCAGTTGGGCCGCAGGGCGGGATGGCCACACCTTC | CASSWAAGRDGHTF
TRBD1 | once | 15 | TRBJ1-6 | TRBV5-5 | TGTGCCAGCAGCGGAGTCACAGGGGAAGGTTCACCCCTCCACTTT | CASSGVTGEGSPLHF
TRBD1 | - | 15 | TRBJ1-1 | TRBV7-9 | TGTGCCAGCAGCGCGACAGGGGGCGGGAACACTGAAGCTTTCTTT | CASSATGGGNTEAFF
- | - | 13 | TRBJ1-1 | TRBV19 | TGTGCCAGCGGGGGGGAGGTGAACACTGAAGCTTTCTTT | CASGGEVNTEAFF
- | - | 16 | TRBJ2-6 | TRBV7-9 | TGTGCCAGCAGCTCGGACAGATCTTCTGGGGCCAACGTCCTGACTTTC | CASSSDRSSGANVLTF
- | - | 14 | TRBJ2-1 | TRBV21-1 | TGTGCCAGCATTCGACAGGACTCCTACAATGAGCAGTTCTTC | CASIRQDSYNEQFF
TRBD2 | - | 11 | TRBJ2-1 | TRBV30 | TGTGCCTGGAGTGGCGGGAGAGAGCAGTTCTTC | CAWSGGREQFF
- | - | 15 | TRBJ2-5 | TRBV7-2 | TGTGCCAGCAGCTTATTTGCGGGGACGGGGGAGACCCAGTACTTC | CASSLFAGTGETQYF
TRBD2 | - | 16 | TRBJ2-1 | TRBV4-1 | TGCGCCAGCAGCCAAGTGGTAGGACTAGCCGGGGGGGAGCAGTTCTTC | CASSQVVGLAGGEQFF
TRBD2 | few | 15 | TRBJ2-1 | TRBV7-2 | TGTGCCAGCAGCTTGACTGGGACTAGTGTCAATGAGCAGTTCTTC | CASSLTGTSVNEQFF
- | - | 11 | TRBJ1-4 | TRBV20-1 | TGCAGTGCTAGAGGAACAGGAAAACTGTTTTTT | CSARGTGKLFF
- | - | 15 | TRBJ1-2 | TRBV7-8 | TGTGCCAGCAGCTTAGCCGGGGGGTCTTGGTATGGCTACACCTTC | CASSLAGGSWYGYTF
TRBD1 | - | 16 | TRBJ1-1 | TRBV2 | TGTGCCAGCAGTGAAGGAACAGGGGGCCGGAACACTGAAGCTTTCTTT | CASSEGTGGRNTEAFF
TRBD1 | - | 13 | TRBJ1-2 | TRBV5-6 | TGTGCCAGTTCGACAGGGAGTAACTATGGCTACACCTTC | CASSTGSNYGYTF
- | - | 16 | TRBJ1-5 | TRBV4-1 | TGCGCCAGCAGCCAAGGGGAGGGAGATAGCAATCAGCCCCAGCATTTT | CASSQGEGDSNQPQHF
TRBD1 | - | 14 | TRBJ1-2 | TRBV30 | TGTGCCTGGAGTGCCGGACAGGGACTTTATGGCTACACCTTC | CAWSAGQGLYGYTF
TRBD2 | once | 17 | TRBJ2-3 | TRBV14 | TGTGCCAGCAGCCAAGACCTCACCGGGGGGAGCACAGATACGCAGTATTTT | CASSQDLTGGSTDTQYF
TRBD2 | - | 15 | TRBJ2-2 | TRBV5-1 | TGCGCCAGCAGCTTGGCCGGGGGGTTTGGCGGGGAGCTGTTTTTT | CASSLAGGFGGELFF
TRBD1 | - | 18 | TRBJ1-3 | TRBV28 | TGTGCCAGCAGTTTATATGGGGGGACAGCCAACTCTGGAAACACCATATATTTT | CASSLYGGTANSGNTIYF
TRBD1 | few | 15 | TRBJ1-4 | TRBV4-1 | TGCGCCAGCAGCCCCCCGACAGGGGGTAAGGAAAAACTGTTTTTT | CASSPPTGGKEKLFF
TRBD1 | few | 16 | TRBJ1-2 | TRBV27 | TGTGCCAGCAGTTTTGGCTCCCACACAGGGGAATTTGGCTACACCTTC | CASSFGSHTGEFGYTF
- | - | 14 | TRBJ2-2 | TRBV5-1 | TGCGCCAGCAGGGCAGGGGTAAACACCGGGGAGCTGTTTTTT | CASRAGVNTGELFF
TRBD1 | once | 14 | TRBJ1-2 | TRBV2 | TGTGCCAGCAGTTCACAGGGGACAGGCTATGGCTACACCTTC | CASSSQGTGYGYTF
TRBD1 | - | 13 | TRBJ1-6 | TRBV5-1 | TGCGCCAGCAGCGAGGGGGCCGATTCACCCCTCCACTTT | CASSEGADSPLHF
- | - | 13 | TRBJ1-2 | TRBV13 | TGTGCCAGCAGCTTACGGGGTCTCGATGGCTACACCTTC | CASSLRGLDGYTF
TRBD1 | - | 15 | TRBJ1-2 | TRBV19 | TGTGCCAGTAGTATAGTTCCAAGGGGGCATAATGGCTACACCTTC | CASSIVPRGHNGYTF
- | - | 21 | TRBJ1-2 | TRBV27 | TGTGCCAGCAGTTTATGGGAGGGTTGGATCGAGCACACCTCCTTTCCCCCCCGCTACACCTTC | CASSLWEGWIEHTSFPPRYTF
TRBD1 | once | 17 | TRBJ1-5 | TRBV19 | TGTGCCAGTAGTATAGATACGCGAGGGGGCTCGGGTCAGCCCCAGCATTTT | CASSIDTRGGSGQPQHF
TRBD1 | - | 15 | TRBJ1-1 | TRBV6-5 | TGTGCCAGCAGTTACATTCAGGGGGAATTCACTGAAGCTTTCTTT | CASSYIQGEFTEAFF
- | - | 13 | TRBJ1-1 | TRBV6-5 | TGTGCCAGCAGTTACTCATGGCAGGGCGAGGCTTTCTTT | CASSYSWQGEAFF
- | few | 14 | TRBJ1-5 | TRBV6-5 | TGTGCCAGCAGGCTGGACTCAAAGCATCAGCCCCAGCATTTT | CASRLDSKHQPQHF
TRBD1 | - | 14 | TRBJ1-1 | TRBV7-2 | TGTGCCAGCAGCCCCGCAGGGGGGCCCGCTGAAGCTTTCTTT | CASSPAGGPAEAFF